A selection of T cell receptor beta chains follows, all from one sample in a study of radiation and T cells in renal cell carcinoma. Sequencing used immunoSEQ multiplex PCR; TCRdb keeps in-frame clones, though not all of them. The sample includes over 90,000 clones, 70% to 85% of them seen just once. This material consisted of blood, taken from a patient whose treatment included radiotherapy and nephrectomy. These receptors all come from a man aged 60 to 69 with renal cell carcinoma. Each CDR3 is given with its conserved first and last residue. D genes are given only for firm matches. The size entry is marked missing in some rows and otherwise reads once, few, many or a size class.

D gene: NA; clone size: NA; J gene: TRBJ1-5; V gene: TRBV6-6; CDR3 DNA: TGTGCCAGCAGTTACGCCAGTGAGGGAAATCAGCCCCAGCATTTT; CDR3 protein: CASSYASEGNQPQHF
D gene: NA; clone size: NA; J gene: TRBJ2-1; V gene: TRBV2; CDR3 DNA: TGTGCCAGCAGTGATCAGGACTCCCCGTACAATGAGCAGTTCTTC; CDR3 protein: CASSDQDSPYNEQFF
D gene: NA; clone size: NA; J gene: TRBJ2-3; V gene: TRBV4-1; CDR3 DNA: TGCGCCAGCAGCCAAGAGTTCACTCGACTTATCACAGATACGCAGTATTTT; CDR3 protein: CASSQEFTRLITDTQYF
D gene: NA; clone size: NA; J gene: TRBJ2-6; V gene: TRBV28; CDR3 DNA: TGTGCCAGCAGTTGGACAGCCGGGGCCAACGTCCTGACTTTC; CDR3 protein: CASSWTAGANVLTF
D gene: NA; clone size: NA; J gene: TRBJ2-1; V gene: TRBV9; CDR3 DNA: TGTGCCAGCAGCGCGGACCCAACGGGGGACAATGAGCAGTTCTTC; CDR3 protein: CASSADPTGDNEQFF
D gene: TRBD1; clone size: NA; J gene: TRBJ2-2; V gene: TRBV19; CDR3 DNA: TGTGCCAGTAGTAGACCGAGGGGGCCGTTCACCGGGGAGCTGTTTTTT; CDR3 protein: CASSRPRGPFTGELFF
D gene: TRBD1; clone size: NA; J gene: TRBJ2-3; V gene: TRBV7-7; CDR3 DNA: TGTGCCAGCAGCTTGGGACAGGGGTCCACAGATACGCAGTATTTT; CDR3 protein: CASSLGQGSTDTQYF
D gene: TRBD1; clone size: NA; J gene: TRBJ2-7; V gene: TRBV7-2; CDR3 DNA: TGTGCCAGCAGCCCTGGGACAGGGCGGTACGAGCAGTACTTC; CDR3 protein: CASSPGTGRYEQYF
D gene: NA; clone size: NA; J gene: TRBJ2-3; V gene: TRBV11-2; CDR3 DNA: TGTGCCAGCAGCTTAGAGGGGGAGCCTCGGCCGGGTACGCAGTATTTT; CDR3 protein: CASSLEGEPRPGTQYF
D gene: NA; clone size: once; J gene: TRBJ2-2; V gene: TRBV4-3; CDR3 DNA: TGCGCCAGCAGCCGACAGTTTAACACCGGGGAGCTGTTTTTT; CDR3 protein: CASSRQFNTGELFF
D gene: TRBD1; clone size: NA; J gene: TRBJ2-1; V gene: TRBV6-5; CDR3 DNA: TGTGCCAGCTGGACAGGCGACAATGAGCAGTTCTTC; CDR3 protein: CASWTGDNEQFF
D gene: NA; clone size: NA; J gene: TRBJ2-7; V gene: TRBV14; CDR3 DNA: TGTGCCAGCAGCCAAGGGAGACGGGGAAACTACGAGCAGTACTTC; CDR3 protein: CASSQGRRGNYEQYF
D gene: NA; clone size: NA; J gene: TRBJ2-1; V gene: TRBV11-3; CDR3 DNA: TGTGCCAGCAGCTTAGTGCAGGTGGGCTACAATGAGCAGTTCTTC; CDR3 protein: CASSLVQVGYNEQFF
D gene: NA; clone size: NA; J gene: TRBJ1-3; V gene: TRBV6-6; CDR3 DNA: TGTGCCAGCAGTTATCACGGACAGAGCTCTGGAAACACCATATATTTT; CDR3 protein: CASSYHGQSSGNTIYF
D gene: NA; clone size: NA; J gene: TRBJ1-2; V gene: TRBV2; CDR3 DNA: TGTGCCAGCAGGCTGGACGGCGCTTATGGCTACACCTTC; CDR3 protein: CASRLDGAYGYTF
D gene: TRBD2; clone size: NA; J gene: TRBJ2-4; V gene: TRBV19; CDR3 DNA: TGTGCCAGTAGTCCCGCGCCGACTAGCAAGGGCAAAAACATTCAGTACTTC; CDR3 protein: CASSPAPTSKGKNIQYF
D gene: TRBD1; clone size: NA; J gene: TRBJ2-3; V gene: TRBV28; CDR3 DNA: TGTGCCACCCCCGGGGAACAGGGGGCGAGGTGGAACACAGATACGCAGTATTTT; CDR3 protein: CATPGEQGARWNTDTQYF
D gene: NA; clone size: NA; J gene: TRBJ1-3; V gene: TRBV6-6; CDR3 DNA: TGTGCCAGTCAGAGCTCTGGAAACACCATATATTTT; CDR3 protein: CASQSSGNTIYF
D gene: NA; clone size: NA; J gene: TRBJ2-7; V gene: TRBV6-1; CDR3 DNA: TGTGCCAGCAGGACCGGCCTGGCGAGGGAGCAGTACTTC; CDR3 protein: CASRTGLAREQYF
D gene: NA; clone size: once; J gene: TRBJ2-2; V gene: TRBV5-5; CDR3 DNA: TGTGCCAGCAGCTTGAAGGGGGCCGGGGAGCTGTTTTTT; CDR3 protein: CASSLKGAGELFF
D gene: TRBD1; clone size: NA; J gene: TRBJ1-2; V gene: TRBV14; CDR3 DNA: TGTGCCAGCAGCCAATGGAAGGGACAGGAGAACTATGGCTACACCTTC; CDR3 protein: CASSQWKGQENYGYTF
D gene: TRBD2; clone size: NA; J gene: TRBJ2-2; V gene: TRBV10-3; CDR3 DNA: TGTGCCATCAGTGAGGGGACTAGCGGGCTCCCGAACACCGGGGAGCTGTTTTTT; CDR3 protein: CAISEGTSGLPNTGELFF
D gene: TRBD1; clone size: NA; J gene: TRBJ1-6; V gene: TRBV6-5; CDR3 DNA: TGTGCCACCGCAGGGGGCCCCTATAATTCACCCCTCCACTTT; CDR3 protein: CATAGGPYNSPLHF
D gene: TRBD2; clone size: NA; J gene: TRBJ2-5; V gene: TRBV15; CDR3 DNA: TGTGCCACCAGCAGCGATCCCGGACTAGTGAGGGAGACCCAGTACTTC; CDR3 protein: CATSSDPGLVRETQYF
D gene: TRBD1; clone size: once; J gene: TRBJ2-7; V gene: TRBV28; CDR3 DNA: TGTGCCAGCAGTCCTTCTCCGGACAGGGTAAAGCAGGGGCAGTACTTC; CDR3 protein: CASSPSPDRVKQGQYF
D gene: NA; clone size: NA; J gene: TRBJ2-1; V gene: TRBV19; CDR3 DNA: TGTGCCAGTACGCGGGGAGCTGGGGATGAGCAGTTCTTC; CDR3 protein: CASTRGAGDEQFF
D gene: TRBD2; clone size: NA; J gene: TRBJ2-7; V gene: TRBV5-1; CDR3 DNA: TGCGCCAGCAGCCAGGGGACTAGCGGGAGGGCCTCCTACGAGCAGTACTTC; CDR3 protein: CASSQGTSGRASYEQYF
D gene: NA; clone size: NA; J gene: TRBJ1-3; V gene: TRBV6-1; CDR3 DNA: TGTGCCAGCAGTGAAGCTGGAAACACCATATATTTT; CDR3 protein: CASSEAGNTIYF
D gene: TRBD1; clone size: few; J gene: TRBJ2-7; V gene: TRBV28; CDR3 DNA: TGTGCCAGCAGTTTTATTCAGGGGGCCTCCTACGAGCAGTACTTC; CDR3 protein: CASSFIQGASYEQYF
D gene: NA; clone size: once; J gene: TRBJ2-1; V gene: TRBV19; CDR3 DNA: TGTGCCAGTAGTCACCGACTAACGAGCTCCTACAATGAGCAGTTCTTC; CDR3 protein: CASSHRLTSSYNEQFF
D gene: TRBD2; clone size: few; J gene: TRBJ2-3; V gene: TRBV5-1; CDR3 DNA: TGCGCCAGCAGCACAGATGGAGCGGGAGCGGGCACAGATACGCAGTATTTT; CDR3 protein: CASSTDGAGAGTDTQYF
D gene: NA; clone size: NA; J gene: TRBJ2-3; V gene: TRBV11-2; CDR3 DNA: TGTGCCAGCAGCTCCCTCTGGCCCCGCACAGATACGCAGTATTTT; CDR3 protein: CASSSLWPRTDTQYF
D gene: TRBD1; clone size: NA; J gene: TRBJ1-2; V gene: TRBV6-5; CDR3 DNA: TGTGCCAGCAGTTACGGAAGGGGGCTCGGCTACACCTTC; CDR3 protein: CASSYGRGLGYTF
D gene: NA; clone size: NA; J gene: TRBJ1-2; V gene: TRBV19; CDR3 DNA: TGTGCCAGTAGCCAAACCCAGGGCAGCTACACCTTC; CDR3 protein: CASSQTQGSYTF
D gene: NA; clone size: few; J gene: TRBJ2-3; V gene: TRBV29-1; CDR3 DNA: TGCAGCGTTGAAGATATCCGGGGCCGCGACACAGATACGCAGTATTTT; CDR3 protein: CSVEDIRGRDTDTQYF
D gene: NA; clone size: NA; J gene: TRBJ1-5; V gene: TRBV7-9; CDR3 DNA: TGTGCCAGCAGCTTAGGCCGAGGGGAAGGTCAGCCCCAGCATTTT; CDR3 protein: CASSLGRGEGQPQHF
D gene: TRBD2; clone size: NA; J gene: TRBJ2-7; V gene: TRBV2; CDR3 DNA: TGTGCCAGCAGTCGCGGGAGGAGCTCCTACGAGCAGTACTTC; CDR3 protein: CASSRGRSSYEQYF
D gene: TRBD2; clone size: NA; J gene: TRBJ2-7; V gene: TRBV9; CDR3 DNA: TGTGCCAGCAGCGTAGACGCGGGAACTAGCGACGAGCAGTACTTC; CDR3 protein: CASSVDAGTSDEQYF
D gene: TRBD2; clone size: NA; J gene: TRBJ2-1; V gene: TRBV6-1; CDR3 DNA: TGTGCCAGCAGTGAGTTAGCGGGAGCTAGTGAGCAGTTCTTC; CDR3 protein: CASSELAGASEQFF
D gene: TRBD1; clone size: NA; J gene: TRBJ1-1; V gene: TRBV7-6; CDR3 DNA: TGTGCCAGCAGCTTAAAAGGGCTTAAGAGGGTGCCGGGACAGGGCACTGAAGCTTTCTTT; CDR3 protein: CASSLKGLKRVPGQGTEAFF
D gene: NA; clone size: once; J gene: TRBJ2-7; V gene: TRBV27; CDR3 DNA: TGTGCCAGCAGTTCGTCCGCTAACTACGAGCAGTACTTC; CDR3 protein: CASSSSANYEQYF
D gene: NA; clone size: NA; J gene: TRBJ2-2; V gene: TRBV6-1; CDR3 DNA: TGTGCCAGCAGGCGCACCGGGGAGCTGTTTTTT; CDR3 protein: CASRRTGELFF
D gene: NA; clone size: NA; J gene: TRBJ2-5; V gene: TRBV6-1; CDR3 DNA: TGTGCCAGCACCGCAATGGGCGCTAGTGAGACCCAGTACTTC; CDR3 protein: CASTAMGASETQYF
D gene: NA; clone size: NA; J gene: TRBJ2-7; V gene: TRBV28; CDR3 DNA: NA; CDR3 protein: CASSTSGPIYEQYF
D gene: NA; clone size: NA; J gene: TRBJ1-5; V gene: TRBV7-2; CDR3 DNA: TGTGCCAGCAGCCCAGAACAGTCACGAAATCAGCCCCAGCATTTT; CDR3 protein: CASSPEQSRNQPQHF
D gene: TRBD2; clone size: NA; J gene: TRBJ2-4; V gene: TRBV25-1; CDR3 DNA: TGTGCCAGCAGTGGCAGCGGGATAGCCAAAAACATTCAGTACTTC; CDR3 protein: CASSGSGIAKNIQYF
D gene: NA; clone size: NA; J gene: TRBJ2-7; V gene: TRBV5-1; CDR3 DNA: TGCGCCAGCAGCTTAGATGAGAGCCCCGCCTACGAGCAGTACTTC; CDR3 protein: CASSLDESPAYEQYF
D gene: NA; clone size: few; J gene: TRBJ1-1; V gene: TRBV27; CDR3 DNA: TGTGCCAGCAGTTTATTATCCGGATCATGGTTCACTGAAGCTTTCTTT; CDR3 protein: CASSLLSGSWFTEAFF
D gene: NA; clone size: NA; J gene: TRBJ2-3; V gene: TRBV25-1; CDR3 DNA: TGTGCCAGCAGTGAGGTGGCCACCGGGGATACGCAGTATTTT; CDR3 protein: CASSEVATGDTQYF
D gene: NA; clone size: NA; J gene: TRBJ1-4; V gene: TRBV28; CDR3 DNA: TGTGCCAGCGGCTCGGTAAAACTGTTTTTT; CDR3 protein: CASGSVKLFF
D gene: NA; clone size: NA; J gene: TRBJ2-7; V gene: TRBV11-2; CDR3 DNA: TGTGCCAGCACAGGGTGGGGATACGAGCAGTACTTC; CDR3 protein: CASTGWGYEQYF
D gene: NA; clone size: NA; J gene: TRBJ2-7; V gene: TRBV6-5; CDR3 DNA: TGTGCCAGCAGTTACTCGTACGGAGGGGGCCACGAGCAGTACTTC; CDR3 protein: CASSYSYGGGHEQYF
D gene: TRBD1; clone size: NA; J gene: TRBJ2-2; V gene: TRBV4-1; CDR3 DNA: TGCGCCAGCAGCCCCAGGCAGGGGGCGTCCACCGGGGAGCTGTTTTTT; CDR3 protein: CASSPRQGASTGELFF
D gene: NA; clone size: NA; J gene: TRBJ2-5; V gene: TRBV7-8; CDR3 DNA: TGTGCCAGCAGCTTAGTGGATGAGACCCAGTACTTC; CDR3 protein: CASSLVDETQYF
D gene: NA; clone size: NA; J gene: TRBJ2-2; V gene: TRBV7-7; CDR3 DNA: TGTGCCAGCAGCTTGCAGGGTTACACCGGGGAGCTGTTTTTT; CDR3 protein: CASSLQGYTGELFF
D gene: NA; clone size: NA; J gene: TRBJ1-3; V gene: TRBV2; CDR3 DNA: TGTGCCAGCAGTGAAAGGAAGGGTTTCTCTGGAAACACCATATATTTT; CDR3 protein: CASSERKGFSGNTIYF
D gene: TRBD2; clone size: NA; J gene: TRBJ2-3; V gene: TRBV18; CDR3 DNA: TGTGCCAGCTCACCGGCTAGCGGGAGGTCAGATACGCAGTATTTT; CDR3 protein: CASSPASGRSDTQYF
D gene: TRBD2; clone size: NA; J gene: TRBJ2-1; V gene: TRBV2; CDR3 DNA: TGTGCCAGCACCCGACAGCGGGAGGGTGAGCAGTTCTTC; CDR3 protein: CASTRQREGEQFF
D gene: NA; clone size: once; J gene: TRBJ1-1; V gene: TRBV6-1; CDR3 DNA: TGTGCCACAGATCCAGGGTCCATGAACACTGAAGCTTTCTTT; CDR3 protein: CATDPGSMNTEAFF